The source of this TCR beta chain is a study of radiotherapy plus CTLA-4 blockade in lung cancer. Repertoires were generated with immunoSEQ multiplex PCR, while TCRdb's copy carries only in-frame clones and drops some. Of 60,000 to 70,000 clones listed, around 80% are singletons. With 3 bases removed from V and 0 bases from J, the gap between germline ends came to 8 bases. Germline assignment: CDR1 SQVTM and CDR2 ANQGSEA. CDR3 length equals 13 residues. This TCR derives from a human donor with non-small cell lung cancer who had a complete response to radiotherapy plus ipilimumab. The chain couples TRBV29-1 to TRBJ1-1; no firm D call. Sample: peripheral blood, taken from a patient treated with radiotherapy plus ipilimumab. CDR3 loop: CSVEQSMNTEAFF. The CDR3 region has the DNA TGCAGCGTTGAGCAGAGCATGAACACTGAAGCTTTCTTT.